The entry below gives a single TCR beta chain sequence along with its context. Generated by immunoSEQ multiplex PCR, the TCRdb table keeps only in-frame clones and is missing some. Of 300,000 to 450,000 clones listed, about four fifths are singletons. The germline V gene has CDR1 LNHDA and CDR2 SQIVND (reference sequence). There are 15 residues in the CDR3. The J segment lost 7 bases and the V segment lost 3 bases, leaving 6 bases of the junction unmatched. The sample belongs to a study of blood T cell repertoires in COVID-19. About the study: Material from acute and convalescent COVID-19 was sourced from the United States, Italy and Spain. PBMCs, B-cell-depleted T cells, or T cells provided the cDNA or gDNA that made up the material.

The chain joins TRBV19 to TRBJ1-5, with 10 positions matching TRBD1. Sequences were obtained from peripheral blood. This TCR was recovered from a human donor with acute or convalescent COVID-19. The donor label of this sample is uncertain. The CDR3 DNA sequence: TGTGCCAGTAGTATCTACGGACAGGGGGAACAGCCCCAGCATTTT. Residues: CASSIYGQGEQPQHF.